Below, 11 T cell receptor beta chains from the same sample are listed, as sequenced in a study of blood T cell repertoires in COVID-19. Here immunoSEQ multiplex PCR was the method, and the copy in TCRdb shows in-frame clones only, minus some. The data show more than 200,000 clones, about 91% seen once. The sequencing sample was made of peripheral blood. The receptors here all came from a woman under 40 with COVID-19, enrolled during active disease.

The V call is TRBV18, the J call TRBJ1-1; D gene ambiguous. Trimming cost V 7 bases and J 1 base, with 10 bases left between them. The CDR3 length is 13 residues. Germline-derived CDR1 and CDR2 are KGHSH and LQKENI. The CDR3 loop is CASYGFANTEAFF. The CDR3 DNA is TGTGCCAGCTACGGTTTCGCGAACACTGAAGCTTTCTTT. The entire variable domain, with the rest obtained from reference TRBV18 and TRBJ1-1, is as follows: NAGVMQNPRHLVRRRGQEARLRCSPMKGHSHVYWYRQLPEEGLKFMVYLQKENIIDESGMPKERFSAEFPKEGPSILRIQQVVRGDSAAYFCASYGFANTEAFFGQGTRLTVV.

The rearrangement uses TRBV27 and TRBJ1-2, with TRBD1 matching 8 bases. CDR3 length: 14 residues. With V trimmed by 3 bases and J by 8 bases, 8 bases remained unmatched. Germline CDR1 reads MNHEY; CDR2 reads SMNVEV (reference sequence). The DNA of the CDR3 is TGTGCCAGCAGTTTGAGTGGGGACAGGAGGGGCTACACCTTC. Protein sequence: CASSLSGDRRGYTF.

CDR3 sequence: CASSVGLAGAQWNEQFF. DNA for the CDR3: TGCGCCAGCAGCGTCGGACTAGCGGGAGCCCAATGGAATGAGCAGTTCTTC. The chain joins TRBV4-1 to TRBJ2-1; the match to TRBD2 covers 13 bases. The CDR3 consists of 17 residues. The V gene's germline CDR1 is MGHRA and CDR2 YSYEKL. The ends lost 5 bases at V and 7 bases at J; junction bases unmatched: 11.

The chain combines TRBV7-9 with TRBJ2-6, with a tentative D call TRBD2 (6 bases). This CDR3 is 16 amino acids long. V was pared by 5 bases and J by 0 bases, with 11 bases between. Germline V lookup: CDR1 SEHNR, CDR2 FQNEAQ (reference sequence). The CDR3 loop is CASSLRRASGANVLTF. DNA for the CDR3: TGTGCCAGCAGCCTCAGGAGGGCCTCTGGGGCCAACGTCCTGACTTTC.

The chain carries TRBV18 and TRBJ2-1; TRBD2 agrees at 10 bases. Germline V gene data show CDR1 as KGHSH and CDR2 as LQKENI. This CDR3 comprises 17 residues. Trimming took 2 bases from V and 6 from J; bases not matched to a gene: 10. The CDR3 DNA reads as TGTGCCAGCTCACCAAGTCCAGCGGGGGGGCTATTCAATGAGCAGTTCTTC. This encodes CASSPSPAGGLFNEQFF.

The genes are TRBV19 and TRBJ2-3, with D uncertain. Germline CDR1 and CDR2: LNHDA and SQIVND (reference sequence). The CDR3 is 11 residues long. Trimming took off 7 bases at V and 6 bases at J, with 8 bases between the two ends. The CDR3 region has the DNA TGTGCCAGTAAGTTCAGGGATACGCAGTATTTT. It specifies CASKFRDTQYF.

The chain links TRBV19 to TRBJ2-1, with 13 bases lining up with TRBD2. The CDR3 spans 16 residues. Trimming took 4 bases from V and 8 from J; bases not matched to a gene: 8. The germline gives CDR1 LNHDA, CDR2 SQIVND (reference sequence). The CDR3 DNA reads as TGTGCCAGTAGTACACCTACTAGCGGGAGGGAGGATGAGCAGTTCTTC. It encodes CASSTPTSGREDEQFF.

CDR3 loop: CASSLGLALPRNSYNEQFF. As DNA, the CDR3 is TGTGCCAGCAGCTTAGGACTAGCCCTACCTAGAAACTCCTACAATGAGCAGTTCTTC. This chain uses TRBV13 with TRBJ2-1; the D gene is possibly TRBD2 (6 bases). The V gene's germline CDR1 is PRHDT and CDR2 FYEKMQ (reference sequence). V was clipped by 0 bases and J by 0 bases, with 18 bases between them. This CDR3 spans 19 amino acids.

The chain couples TRBV24-1 to TRBJ2-3; 8 positions agree with TRBD1. The CDR3 contains 17 residues. Trimming cost V 4 bases and J 2 bases; bases outside gene matches: 10. Germline V gene data show CDR1 as KGHDR and CDR2 as SFDVKD. CDR3 bases: TGTGCCACCAGTGACAGTACAGGGACAGGAGTCACAGATACGCAGTATTTT. Amino acids: CATSDSTGTGVTDTQYF.

Here the CDR3 reads CASKPGQGGEKLFF. The CDR3 DNA sequence: TGCGCCAGCAAGCCGGGACAGGGTGGTGAAAAACTGTTTTTT. V and J are TRBV5-1 and TRBJ1-4; 9 bases agree with TRBD1. The CDR3 has 14 amino acids. CDR1 and CDR2 (germline): SGHRS, YFSETQ. Trimming took 6 bases from V and 7 from J; bases not matched to a gene: 7.

The CDR3 DNA follows: TGTGCCAGTAGTCCCCTCCAACTAGCGGTTAGCACAGATACGCAGTATTTT. It specifies CASSPLQLAVSTDTQYF. This chain links TRBV19 with TRBJ2-3, with TRBD2 matching over 8 bases. Germline lookup yields CDR1 LNHDA and CDR2 SQIVND (reference sequence). The J segment lost 0 bases and the V segment lost 5 bases, leaving 10 bases of the junction unmatched. The CDR3 consists of 17 residues.